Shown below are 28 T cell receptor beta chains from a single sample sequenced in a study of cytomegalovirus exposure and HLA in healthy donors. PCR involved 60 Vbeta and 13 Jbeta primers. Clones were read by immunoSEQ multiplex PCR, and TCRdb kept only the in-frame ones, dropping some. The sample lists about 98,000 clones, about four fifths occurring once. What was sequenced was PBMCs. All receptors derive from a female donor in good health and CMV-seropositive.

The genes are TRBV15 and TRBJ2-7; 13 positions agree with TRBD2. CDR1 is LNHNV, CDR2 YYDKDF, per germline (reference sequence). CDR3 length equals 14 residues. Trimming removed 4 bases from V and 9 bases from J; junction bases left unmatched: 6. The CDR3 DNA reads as TGTGCCACCAGCAAACTAGCGGGAGGGCCACGGCAGTACTTC. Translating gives CATSKLAGGPRQYF.

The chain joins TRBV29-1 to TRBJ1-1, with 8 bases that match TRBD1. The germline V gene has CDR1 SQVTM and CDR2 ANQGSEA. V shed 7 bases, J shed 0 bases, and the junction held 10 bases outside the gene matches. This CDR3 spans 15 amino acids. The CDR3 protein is CSAVGRQGMNTEAFF. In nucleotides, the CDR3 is TGCAGCGCCGTTGGGCGACAGGGGATGAACACTGAAGCTTTCTTT.

This CDR3 reads CASSPYPLYEQYF. The CDR3, as DNA: TGCGCCAGCAGCCCTTATCCCTTATACGAGCAGTACTTC. The chain is built from TRBV5-1 and TRBJ2-7; no reliable D call. V lost 4 bases to trimming and J lost 4 bases, with 12 bases between them. CDR1 and CDR2 (germline): SGHRS, YFSETQ. This CDR3 has 13 amino acids.

The CDR3 sequence: CASSDRGMGTEAFF. The CDR3 bases are TGTGCCAGTTCGGACAGGGGCATGGGTACTGAAGCTTTCTTT. V gene TRBV6-4 combines with J gene TRBJ1-1, with 9 bases lining up with TRBD1. The V gene end was trimmed by 9 bases and the J gene end by 5 bases; junction bases not matched to a gene: 10. The CDR3 runs 14 residues. CDR1 is MRHNA, CDR2 SNTAGT, per germline.

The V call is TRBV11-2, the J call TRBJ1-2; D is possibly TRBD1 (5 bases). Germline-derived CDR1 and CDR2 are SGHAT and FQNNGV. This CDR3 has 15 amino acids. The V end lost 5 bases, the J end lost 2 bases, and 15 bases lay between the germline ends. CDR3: CASSTRDFTNYGYTF. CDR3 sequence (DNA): TGTGCCAGCAGCACCCGGGACTTTACAAACTATGGCTACACCTTC.

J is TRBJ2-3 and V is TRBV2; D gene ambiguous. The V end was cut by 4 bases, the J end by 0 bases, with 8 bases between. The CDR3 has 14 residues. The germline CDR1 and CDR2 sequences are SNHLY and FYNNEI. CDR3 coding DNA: TGTGCCAGCAGTGGCAGTGCTAGCACAGATACGCAGTATTTT. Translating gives CASSGSASTDTQYF.

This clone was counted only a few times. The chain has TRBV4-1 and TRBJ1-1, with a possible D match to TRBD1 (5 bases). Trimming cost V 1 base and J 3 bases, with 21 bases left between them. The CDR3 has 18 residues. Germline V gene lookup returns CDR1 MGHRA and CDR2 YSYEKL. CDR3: CASSQGREGPAFYTEAFF. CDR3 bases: TGCGCCAGCAGCCAAGGAAGGGAGGGGCCGGCTTTTTACACTGAAGCTTTCTTT.

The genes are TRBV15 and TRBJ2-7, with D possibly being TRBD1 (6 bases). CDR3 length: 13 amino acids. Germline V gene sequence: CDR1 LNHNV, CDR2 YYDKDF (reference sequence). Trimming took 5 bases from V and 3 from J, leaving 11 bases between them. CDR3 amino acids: CATSDGQRYEQYF. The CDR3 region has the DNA TGTGCCACCAGCGACGGACAGCGCTACGAGCAGTACTTC.

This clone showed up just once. The CDR3 sequence is CASGRAREAFF. For the CDR3, the DNA is TGTGCTTCGGGCAGGGCACGTGAAGCTTTCTTT. This chain links TRBV7-9 with TRBJ1-1, with D tentatively TRBD1 (5 bases). The CDR3 spans 11 residues. The germline CDR1 and CDR2 sequences are SEHNR and FQNEAQ (reference sequence). The variable domain in full, with the rest retrieved from reference TRBV7-9 and TRBJ1-1, is DTGVSQNPRHKITKRGQNVTFRCDPISEHNRLYWYRQTLGQGPEFLTYFQNEAQLEKSRLLSDRFSAERPKGSFSTLEIQRTEQGDSAMYLCASGRAREAFFGQGTRLTVV.

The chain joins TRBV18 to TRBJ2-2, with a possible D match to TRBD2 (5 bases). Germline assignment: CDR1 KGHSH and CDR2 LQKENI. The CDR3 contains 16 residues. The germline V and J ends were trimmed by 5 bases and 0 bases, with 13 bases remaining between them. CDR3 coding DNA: TGTGCCAGCTCAACGACCAGAGGGTCGAACACCGGGGAGCTGTTTTTT. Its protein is CASSTTRGSNTGELFF. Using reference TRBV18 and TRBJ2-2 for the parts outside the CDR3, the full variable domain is NAGVMQNPRHLVRRRGQEARLRCSPMKGHSHVYWYRQLPEEGLKFMVYLQKENIIDESGMPKERFSAEFPKEGPSILRIQQVVRGDSAAYFCASSTTRGSNTGELFFGEGSRLTVL.

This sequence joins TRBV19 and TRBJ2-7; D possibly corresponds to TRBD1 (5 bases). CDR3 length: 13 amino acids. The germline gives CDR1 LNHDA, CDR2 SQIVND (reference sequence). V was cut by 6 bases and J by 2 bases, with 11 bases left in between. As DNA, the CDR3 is TGTGCCAGTAGCCCCCAGGGCGCCTACGAGCAGTACTTC. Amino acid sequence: CASSPQGAYEQYF.

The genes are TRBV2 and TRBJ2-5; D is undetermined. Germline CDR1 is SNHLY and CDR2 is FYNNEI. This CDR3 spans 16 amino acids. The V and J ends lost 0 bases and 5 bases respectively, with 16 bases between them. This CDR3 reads CASSEARSVLRETQYF. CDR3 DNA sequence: TGTGCCAGCAGTGAAGCGCGAAGTGTGCTACGGGAGACCCAGTACTTC. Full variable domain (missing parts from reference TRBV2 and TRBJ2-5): EPEVTQTPSHQVTQMGQEVILRCVPISNHLYFYWYRQILGQKVEFLVSFYNNEISEKSEIFDDQFSVERPDGSNFTLKIRSTKLEDSAMYFCASSEARSVLRETQYFGPGTRLLVL.

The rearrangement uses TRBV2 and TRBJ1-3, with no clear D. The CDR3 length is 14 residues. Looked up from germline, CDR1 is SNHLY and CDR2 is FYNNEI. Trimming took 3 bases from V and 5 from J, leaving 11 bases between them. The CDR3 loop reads CASSDGVSRNTIYF. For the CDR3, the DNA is TGTGCCAGCAGTGATGGAGTCAGTCGAAACACCATATATTTT.

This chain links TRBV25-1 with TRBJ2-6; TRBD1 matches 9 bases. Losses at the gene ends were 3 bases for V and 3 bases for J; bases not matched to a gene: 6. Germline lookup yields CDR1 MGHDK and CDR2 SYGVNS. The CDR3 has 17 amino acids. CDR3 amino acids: CASSDRTGVFGANVLTF. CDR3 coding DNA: TGTGCCAGCAGTGACAGGACAGGGGTCTTTGGGGCCAACGTCCTGACTTTC.

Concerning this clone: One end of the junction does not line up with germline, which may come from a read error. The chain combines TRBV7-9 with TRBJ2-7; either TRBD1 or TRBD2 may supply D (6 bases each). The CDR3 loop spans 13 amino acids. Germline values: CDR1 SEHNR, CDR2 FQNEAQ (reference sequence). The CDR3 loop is CSSSLAVEGVQYF. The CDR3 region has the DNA TGTTCCAGCAGCTTAGCGGTCGAGGGGGTCCAGTACTTC.

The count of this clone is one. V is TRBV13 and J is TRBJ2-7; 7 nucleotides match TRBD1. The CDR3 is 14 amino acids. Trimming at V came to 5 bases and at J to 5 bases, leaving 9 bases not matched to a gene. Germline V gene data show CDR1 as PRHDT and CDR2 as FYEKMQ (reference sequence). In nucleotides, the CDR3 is TGTGCCAGCAGCCCTAGACAGGGACGGGACGAGCAGTACTTC. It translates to CASSPRQGRDEQYF.

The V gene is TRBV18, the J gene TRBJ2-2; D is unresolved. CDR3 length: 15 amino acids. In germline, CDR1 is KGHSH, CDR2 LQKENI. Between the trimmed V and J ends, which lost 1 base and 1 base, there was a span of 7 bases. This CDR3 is CASSPQSQNTGELFF. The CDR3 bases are TGTGCCAGCTCACCACAATCACAGAACACCGGGGAGCTGTTTTTT.

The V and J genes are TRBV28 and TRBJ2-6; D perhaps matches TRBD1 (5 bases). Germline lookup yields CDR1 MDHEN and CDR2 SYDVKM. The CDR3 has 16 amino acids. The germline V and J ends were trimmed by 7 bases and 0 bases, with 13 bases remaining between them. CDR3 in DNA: TGTGCCAGCATGAGACAGAAAGTCTCTGGGGCCAACGTCCTGACTTTC. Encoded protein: CASMRQKVSGANVLTF.

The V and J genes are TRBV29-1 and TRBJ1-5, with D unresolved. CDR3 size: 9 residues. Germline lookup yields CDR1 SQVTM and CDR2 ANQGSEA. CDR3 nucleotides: TGCAACTTCGTTACGCCCCAGCATTTT. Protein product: CNFVTPQHF.

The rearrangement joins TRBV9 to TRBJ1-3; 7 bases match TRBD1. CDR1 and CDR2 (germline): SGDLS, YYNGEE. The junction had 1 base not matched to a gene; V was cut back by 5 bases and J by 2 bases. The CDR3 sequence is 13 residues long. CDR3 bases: TGTGCCAGCAGTACAGGGGCTGGAAACACCATATATTTT. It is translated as CASSTGAGNTIYF.

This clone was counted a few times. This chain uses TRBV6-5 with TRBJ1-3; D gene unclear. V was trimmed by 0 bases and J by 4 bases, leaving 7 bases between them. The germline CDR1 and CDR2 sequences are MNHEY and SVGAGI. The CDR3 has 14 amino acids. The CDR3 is CASSYSARGNTIYF. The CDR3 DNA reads TGTGCCAGCAGTTACTCGGCCAGGGGAAACACCATATATTTT.

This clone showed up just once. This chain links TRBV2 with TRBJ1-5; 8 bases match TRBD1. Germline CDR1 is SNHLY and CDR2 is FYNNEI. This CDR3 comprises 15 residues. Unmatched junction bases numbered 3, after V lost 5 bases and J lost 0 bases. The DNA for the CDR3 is TGTGCCAGCAGTAAGGGACAGGCTAGCAATCAGCCCCAGCATTTT. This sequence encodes CASSKGQASNQPQHF. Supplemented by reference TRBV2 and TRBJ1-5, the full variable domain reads EPEVTQTPSHQVTQMGQEVILRCVPISNHLYFYWYRQILGQKVEFLVSFYNNEISEKSEIFDDQFSVERPDGSNFTLKIRSTKLEDSAMYFCASSKGQASNQPQHFGDGTRLSIL.

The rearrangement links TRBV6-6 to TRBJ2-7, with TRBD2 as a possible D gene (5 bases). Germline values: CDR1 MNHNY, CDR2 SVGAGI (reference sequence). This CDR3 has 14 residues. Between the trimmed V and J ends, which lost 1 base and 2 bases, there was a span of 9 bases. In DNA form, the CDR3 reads TGTGCCAGCAGTTACTATGGACTCGCCTACGAGCAGTACTTC. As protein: CASSYYGLAYEQYF.

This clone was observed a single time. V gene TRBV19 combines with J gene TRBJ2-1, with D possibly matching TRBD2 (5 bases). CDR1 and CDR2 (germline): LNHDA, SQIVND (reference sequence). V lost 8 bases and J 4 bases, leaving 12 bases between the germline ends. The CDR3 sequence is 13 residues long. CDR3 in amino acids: CASARREYNEQFF. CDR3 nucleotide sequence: TGTGCCAGTGCACGCCGGGAATACAATGAGCAGTTCTTC.

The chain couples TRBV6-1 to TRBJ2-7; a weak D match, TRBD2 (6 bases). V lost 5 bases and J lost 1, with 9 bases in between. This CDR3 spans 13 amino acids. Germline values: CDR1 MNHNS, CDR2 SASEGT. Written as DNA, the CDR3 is TGTGCCAGCAGTCTAGGAGGGTCCTACGAGCAGTACTTC. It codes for CASSLGGSYEQYF.

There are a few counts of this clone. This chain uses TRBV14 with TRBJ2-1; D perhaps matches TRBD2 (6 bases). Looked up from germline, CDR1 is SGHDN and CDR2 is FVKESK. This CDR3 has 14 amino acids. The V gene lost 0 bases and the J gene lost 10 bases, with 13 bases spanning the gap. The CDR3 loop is CASSQEGSGGEQFF. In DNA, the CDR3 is TGTGCCAGCAGCCAAGAGGGTAGCGGCGGCGAGCAGTTCTTC.

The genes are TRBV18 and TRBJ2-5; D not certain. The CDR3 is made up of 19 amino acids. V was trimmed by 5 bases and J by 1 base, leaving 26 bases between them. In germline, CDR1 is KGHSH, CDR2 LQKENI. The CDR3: CASSSTPRVNKESQETQYF. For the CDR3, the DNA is TGTGCCAGCTCATCCACTCCCCGGGTTAACAAGGAATCCCAAGAGACCCAGTACTTC. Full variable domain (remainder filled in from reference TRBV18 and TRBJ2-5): NAGVMQNPRHLVRRRGQEARLRCSPMKGHSHVYWYRQLPEEGLKFMVYLQKENIIDESGMPKERFSAEFPKEGPSILRIQQVVRGDSAAYFCASSSTPRVNKESQETQYFGPGTRLLVL.

The chain's CDR3 is CAWGRTGASLNYGYTF. CDR3 sequence (DNA): TGTGCCTGGGGAAGGACAGGGGCCTCACTTAACTATGGCTACACCTTC. The rearrangement links TRBV30 to TRBJ1-2; 9 bases line up with TRBD1. CDR1 GTSNPN and CDR2 SVGIG come from the germline V gene (reference sequence). Trimming at V came to 5 bases and at J to 1 base, leaving 11 bases not matched to a gene. There are 16 residues in the CDR3.